This TCR beta chain was documented in a study of Ad26.COV2.S vaccination and SARS-CoV-2 variants. For the study at large: A COV1001 Ad26.COV2.S trial-arm participant provided the sample. By the intramuscular route, Ad26.COV2.S was given once, or twice 56 days apart.

Per germline, CDR1 LGHNT and CDR2 FRNRAP. V lost 3 bases and J 2 bases, leaving 6 bases between the germline ends. The CDR3 is 13 residues long. Described treatment: some 19 received Ad26.COV2.S at low or high dose, single or two shots; several received placebo; per-sample allocation not given. Samples were taken on day 63 after the first vaccine or placebo injection. Produced via immunoSEQ multiplex PCR; TCRdb's table is partial and in-frame only. The top ten clones hold roughly 1.5% of a sample with hundreds of thousands of clones, around 89% of them seen once. The genes are TRBV12-5 and TRBJ2-3, with no clear D. The sample in question was peripheral blood, obtained in a trial of Ad26.COV2.S vaccine versus placebo. This clonotype was obtained from a person aged 18 to 59 who received the Ad26.COV2.S COVID-19 vaccine or a placebo. CDR3 nucleotide sequence: TGTGCTAGTGGTTTAACCTACACAGATACGCAGTATTTT. Its translation is CASGLTYTDTQYF. The whole variable domain, remainder taken from reference TRBV12-5 and TRBJ2-3, is DARVTQTPRHKVTEMGQEVTMRCQPILGHNTVFWYRQTMMQGLELLAYFRNRAPLDDSGMPKDRFSAEMPDATLATLKIQPSEPRDSAVYFCASGLTYTDTQYFGPGTRLTVL.